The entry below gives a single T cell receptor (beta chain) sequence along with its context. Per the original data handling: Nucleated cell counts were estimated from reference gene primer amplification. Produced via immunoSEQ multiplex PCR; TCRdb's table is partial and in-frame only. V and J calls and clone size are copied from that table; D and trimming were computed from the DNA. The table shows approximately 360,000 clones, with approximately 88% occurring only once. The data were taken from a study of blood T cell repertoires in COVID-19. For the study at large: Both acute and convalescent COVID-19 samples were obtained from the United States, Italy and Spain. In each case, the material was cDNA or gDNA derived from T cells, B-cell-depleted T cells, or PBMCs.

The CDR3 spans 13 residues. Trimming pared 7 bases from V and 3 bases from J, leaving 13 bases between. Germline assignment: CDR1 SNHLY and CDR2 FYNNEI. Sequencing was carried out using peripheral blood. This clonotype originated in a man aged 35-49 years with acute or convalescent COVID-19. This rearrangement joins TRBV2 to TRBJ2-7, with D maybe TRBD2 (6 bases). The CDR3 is CASIHVSGYEQYF. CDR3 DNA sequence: TGTGCCAGCATACACGTTAGCGGCTACGAGCAGTACTTC.